These T cell receptor beta chains were read from a single sample in a study of shared clonotypes between healthy human individuals. Sequencing used immunoSEQ multiplex PCR; TCRdb keeps in-frame clones, though not all of them. The profile shows approximately 240,000 clones, approximately 65% of them singletons. The sample consisted of memory CD4+ T cells sorted from blood. Receptors were obtained from a man aged 30 to 39 in good health. The CDR3 runs from the conserved cysteine through the conserved F or W. The order of the fields is clone size, J gene, V gene, CDR3 protein. Clone sizes are given selectively: once, few, many, or a class where the clone is expanded.

many	TRBJ2-5	TRBV7-6	CASSFLQETQYF
few	TRBJ2-7	TRBV7-8	CASSQIYEQYF
many	TRBJ1-5	TRBV6-5	CASSYSGSSNQPQHF
NA	TRBJ1-2	TRBV18	CASSPPGIHGYTF
NA	TRBJ2-3	TRBV5-1	CASSFLGASTDTQYF
NA	TRBJ2-3	TRBV7-9	CASSLEAGGVTDTQYF
NA	TRBJ1-2	TRBV5-4	CASSRGTGAGRNYGYTF
NA	TRBJ2-7	TRBV7-8	CASSLPGGLEQYF
NA	TRBJ2-1	TRBV19	CASSIYGLASNEQFF
NA	TRBJ2-2	TRBV7-3	CASSLTPGQGFTGELFF
NA	TRBJ2-7	TRBV29-1	CSVEEIIDSREQYF
NA	TRBJ1-2	TRBV6-5	CASSSGGTIGYTF
NA	TRBJ2-1	TRBV29-1	CSVEMPSSYNEQFF
NA	TRBJ2-7	TRBV27	CASSLNSYSYEQYF
NA	TRBJ1-5	TRBV5-4	CASSLLHGAQHF
NA	TRBJ2-7	TRBV18	CASSPPGRFNYEQYF
NA	TRBJ2-1	TRBV19	CASSGQNSYNEQFF
once	TRBJ2-7	TRBV5-1	CASNENSGYEQYF
NA	TRBJ2-7	TRBV28	CASSPRLAKSSYEQYF
NA	TRBJ1-1	TRBV7-9	CASSLTGFTTEAFF
NA	TRBJ2-7	TRBV10-3	CAISESMPSGGYEQYF
NA	TRBJ2-3	TRBV15	CATSALASGSNTQYF
NA	TRBJ1-5	TRBV27	CASSGTGGQPQHF
NA	TRBJ1-2	TRBV25-1	CASSELGGTGYTF
once	TRBJ2-5	TRBV25-1	CASKGAEETQYF
NA	TRBJ1-5	TRBV30	CAWSSGSGGNQPQHF
few	TRBJ1-4	TRBV4-1	CASSQVQGGNEKLFF
NA	TRBJ2-1	TRBV5-6	CASSPTRRGRKDNEQFF
few	TRBJ1-5	TRBV19	CASSSGQGQYGAAQPQHF
once	TRBJ2-7	TRBV11-1	CASSLDFASGSYEQYF
NA	TRBJ1-4	TRBV5-4	CASSLGLDGEKLFF
NA	TRBJ1-2	TRBV20-1	CSATTDYGYTF
NA	TRBJ1-4	TRBV14	CASSSRTGGREKLFF
NA	TRBJ2-5	TRBV28	CASRGGLAETQYF
NA	TRBJ1-1	TRBV7-9	CASSLEGQGTEAFF
NA	TRBJ2-7	TRBV28	CASSLPGTRYEQYF
NA	TRBJ1-5	TRBV2	CASNRDSNQPQHF
NA	TRBJ2-7	TRBV2	CASSELDRETKQYF
once	TRBJ2-7	TRBV28	CASSLIQTYEQYF
NA	TRBJ2-1	TRBV18	CASSPQSEGEQFF
few	TRBJ1-1	TRBV6-5	CASRVGTVNTGAFF
few	TRBJ2-3	TRBV5-1	CASTGFTDTQYF
NA	TRBJ2-7	TRBV5-1	CASSPRTGGSSEQYF
NA	TRBJ1-1	TRBV14	CASSQGQNTEAFF
NA	TRBJ2-3	TRBV27	CASSLGLNNRDTQYF
NA	TRBJ2-6	TRBV19	CASSRVISGANVLTF
few	TRBJ1-5	TRBV28	CASRSPGAGSNQPQHF
NA	TRBJ2-1	TRBV27	CASSPRLAGRSYNEQFF
few	TRBJ2-1	TRBV18	CASSRLAGSYNEQFF
NA	TRBJ2-7	TRBV5-1	CASSPGTGPHEQYF
NA	TRBJ2-7	TRBV7-9	CASSDIGDRGYEQYF
NA	TRBJ2-5	TRBV10-3	CAISEQNQETQYF
few	TRBJ2-3	TRBV7-9	CASSFLAGSGADTQYF
few	TRBJ1-2	TRBV7-9	CASSLYGYGYTF
NA	TRBJ1-4	TRBV6-1	CASSVRVGGLFF
NA	TRBJ1-1	TRBV18	CASSHSDRANTEAFF